The 9 T cell receptor beta chains below were found in one sample sequenced in a study of blood T cell repertoires in COVID-19. TCRdb keeps only in-frame clones here, not all; method: immunoSEQ multiplex PCR. The data show approximately 290,000 clones, roughly 90% seen once. The sequencing input was peripheral blood. Every receptor here comes from a man aged 18 to 29 with active or convalescent COVID-19.

This chain connects TRBV27 to TRBJ1-5; TRBD1 might be the D (5 bases). Germline values: CDR1 MNHEY, CDR2 SMNVEV (reference sequence). The ends were cut back, 1 base at V and 1 base at J, with 5 bases in the middle. The CDR3 consists of 14 residues. Written as DNA, the CDR3 is TGTGCCAGCAGTTTATGGGGCAGCAATCAGCCCCAGCATTTT. Translated, it gives CASSLWGSNQPQHF.

The J gene is TRBJ2-5, the V gene TRBV28, with TRBD2 identical over 12 bases. Germline loops: CDR1 MDHEN, CDR2 SYDVKM. The ends lost 6 bases at V and 9 bases at J; junction bases unmatched: 11. The CDR3 has 15 residues. The CDR3 bases are TGTGCCAGCAGGAGACTAGCGGGAGAGAACGCGGCCCAGTACTTC. Its protein product is CASRRLAGENAAQYF.

The J gene is TRBJ1-2, the V gene TRBV5-6; no reliable D call. V dropped 1 base and J dropped 4 bases, with 14 bases sitting between them. CDR3 length: 15 residues. Germline CDR1 reads SGHDT; CDR2 reads YYEEEE. CDR3 sequence: CASSLLTLSGYGYTF. CDR3 coding DNA: TGTGCCAGCAGCTTGTTAACCTTGAGCGGCTATGGCTACACCTTC.

The gene calls are TRBV4-1 and TRBJ2-2, with TRBD1 matching over 8 bases. Germline V lookup: CDR1 MGHRA, CDR2 YSYEKL. The CDR3 has 19 residues. The ends lost 4 bases at V and 1 base at J; junction bases unmatched: 14. This CDR3 is CASSPKPGQGRLNTGELFF. The CDR3 region has the DNA TGCGCCAGCAGCCCCAAACCCGGACAGGGACGACTGAACACCGGGGAGCTGTTTTTT.

This chain uses TRBV28 with TRBJ2-7, with 8 bases aligning to TRBD1. V lost 4 bases to trimming and J lost 7 bases; unmatched junction nucleotides: 12. The CDR3 runs to 15 residues. The V gene's germline CDR1 is MDHEN and CDR2 SYDVKM. CDR3 in DNA: TGTGCCAGCAGTTCCGAGGGTACAGGGGGGTGGGAGCAGTACTTC. Translated, it gives CASSSEGTGGWEQYF.

The chain is built from TRBV19 and TRBJ1-2, with D perhaps matching TRBD1 (6 bases). Looked up from germline, CDR1 is LNHDA and CDR2 is SQIVND (reference sequence). Trimming left V 5 bases short and J 2 bases short, with 15 bases between. The CDR3 extends over 15 amino acids. CDR3 residues: CASSYNRVGNYGYTF. The CDR3 nucleotides read TGTGCCAGTAGTTACAACAGGGTGGGGAACTATGGCTACACCTTC.

The chain uses TRBV28 and TRBJ2-4; 7 positions agree with TRBD2. Looked up from germline, CDR1 is MDHEN and CDR2 is SYDVKM. J gave up 8 bases and V 1 base, and 14 bases lay outside the gene matches. The CDR3 contains 17 residues. DNA for the CDR3: TGTGCCAGCAGTTTATCGGGCGGGAGATTTTATAAGGACATTCAGTACTTC. Protein product: CASSLSGGRFYKDIQYF.

The chain combines TRBV2 with TRBJ1-6; 11 nucleotides match TRBD1. V dropped 8 bases and J dropped 5; count of bases not matched to a gene: 2. Germline CDR1 and CDR2: SNHLY and FYNNEI. This CDR3 comprises 14 residues. In DNA form, the CDR3 reads TGTGCCAGCGGACAGGGGGCGAATAATTCACCCCTCCACTTT. Its protein is CASGQGANNSPLHF.

The chain uses TRBV5-1 and TRBJ2-3; 8 bases map to TRBD2. The CDR3 contains 14 residues. V gave up 4 bases and J gave up 4 bases; unmatched junction bases: 5. The germline CDR1 and CDR2 sequences are SGHRS and YFSETQ. The CDR3 coding sequence is TGCGCCAGCAGCGGAGCGGGAGCGGCAGATACGCAGTATTTT. Its translation: CASSGAGAADTQYF.